These 19 T cell receptor beta chains originate from one sample sequenced in a study of blood T cell repertoires in COVID-19. TCRdb keeps only in-frame clones here, not all; method: immunoSEQ multiplex PCR. Counted here are approximately 140,000 clones, about four fifths occurring once; the ten biggest clones make up 2.2%. Material for sequencing was peripheral blood. The origin of the receptors is a man between 65 and 85 years old with acute or convalescent COVID-19.

This clone has only a few counts. The chain uses TRBV6-5 and TRBJ2-2, with D perhaps TRBD1 (6 bases). V was trimmed by 0 bases and J by 3 bases, leaving 8 bases between them. The CDR3 has 15 amino acids. Germline CDR1 is MNHEY and CDR2 is SVGAGI. DNA for the CDR3: TGTGCCAGCAGTTACTCCGGGACATACACCGGGGAGCTGTTTTTT. Translated, it gives CASSYSGTYTGELFF.

The V gene is TRBV11-1, the J gene TRBJ2-7; D remains ambiguous. The germline V gene encodes CDR1 SGHAT and CDR2 FQDESV (reference sequence). V dropped 5 bases and J dropped 3 bases, with 8 bases sitting between them. CDR3 length: 12 amino acids. The CDR3 reads CASSQFNYEQYF. CDR3 DNA: TGTGCCAGCAGCCAGTTTAACTACGAGCAGTACTTC.

The chain has TRBV11-2 and TRBJ2-3; D unclear. The CDR3 runs to 15 residues. Between the trimmed V and J ends, which lost 2 bases and 2 bases, there was a span of 11 bases. The germline V gene has CDR1 SGHAT and CDR2 FQNNGV. The DNA of the CDR3 is TGTGCCAGCAGCTTAATGGGTGCGGCCACAGATACGCAGTATTTT. Translating gives CASSLMGAATDTQYF.

The gene calls are TRBV9 and TRBJ2-5, with D possibly being TRBD2 (5 bases). CDR1 SGDLS and CDR2 YYNGEE come from the germline V gene. V was pared by 4 bases and J by 5 bases, with 21 bases between. The CDR3 length is 16 residues. CDR3 coding DNA: TGTGCCAGCAGCTCCGTAGGAGGTTGGGTTGGGGAGACCCAGTACTTC. This sequence encodes CASSSVGGWVGETQYF. The whole variable domain, remainder taken from reference TRBV9 and TRBJ2-5, is DSGVTQTPKHLITATGQRVTLRCSPRSGDLSVYWYQQSLDQGLQFLIQYYNGEERAKGNILERFSAQQFPDLHSELNLSSLELGDSALYFCASSSVGGWVGETQYFGPGTRLLVL.

In its sample, this clone was seen once. The J gene is TRBJ1-6, the V gene TRBV6-5; the D is unclear. Germline V lookup: CDR1 MNHEY, CDR2 SVGAGI. The V gene lost 4 bases and the J gene lost 7 bases, with 14 bases spanning the gap. The CDR3 runs 15 residues. The DNA of the CDR3 is TGTGCCAGCAGTTTAGTTCCTCCCAGGAATTCACCCCTCCACTTT. Translating it yields CASSLVPPRNSPLHF.

The chain employs TRBV2 and TRBJ1-4, with 8 positions matching TRBD1. Germline CDR1 and CDR2: SNHLY and FYNNEI. J lost 8 bases, V lost 7 bases, and 3 bases had no gene match. This CDR3 has 12 amino acids. The CDR3 protein is CASTGGSEKLFF. The CDR3 bases are TGTGCCAGCACAGGGGGCAGCGAAAAACTGTTTTTT. The full variable domain, in which reference TRBV2 and TRBJ1-4 provide the parts outside the CDR3, is EPEVTQTPSHQVTQMGQEVILRCVPISNHLYFYWYRQILGQKVEFLVSFYNNEISEKSEIFDDQFSVERPDGSNFTLKIRSTKLEDSAMYFCASTGGSEKLFFGSGTQLSVL.

This chain links TRBV3-1 (or the pseudogene TRBV3-2) with TRBJ1-1, with TRBD1 as a possible D gene (6 bases). CDR3 length: 11 amino acids. CDR1 and CDR2 from the germline V gene are LGHDT and YNNKEL (reference sequence). Trimming stripped 6 bases from V and 11 bases from J, with 13 bases between. In DNA, the CDR3 is TGTGCCAGCAGAGGGGGGGGCGCGGCTTTCTTT. It is translated as CASRGGGAAFF.

V gene TRBV19 combines with J gene TRBJ1-2; no clear D gene. V lost 6 bases and J lost 8, with 13 bases in between. The V gene's germline CDR1 is LNHDA and CDR2 SQIVND (reference sequence). The CDR3 spans 12 residues. The CDR3 loop is CASSSVSQGYTF. In DNA form, the CDR3 reads TGTGCCAGTAGCTCAGTTTCTCAAGGCTACACCTTC. Drawing the rest from reference TRBV19 and TRBJ1-2, the complete variable domain is DGGITQSPKYLFRKEGQNVTLSCEQNLNHDAMYWYRQDPGQGLRLIYYSQIVNDFQKGDIAEGYSVSREKKESFPLTVTSAQKNPTAFYLCASSSVSQGYTFGSGTRLTVV.

The chain carries TRBV7-2 and TRBJ1-2; 11 positions match TRBD1. CDR1 is SGHTA, CDR2 FQGNSA, per germline. The CDR3 extends over 14 amino acids. V lost 5 bases and J lost 6; bases outside the gene matches: 5. The CDR3 DNA reads as TGTGCCAGCAGCCAGGGACAGGGGGGCGATGGCTACACCTTC. Amino acid sequence: CASSQGQGGDGYTF.

The genes are TRBV6-2 or TRBV6-3 and TRBJ2-5; possibly TRBD1 for D (5 bases). V was shortened by 3 bases and J by 9 bases, with 8 bases between the two germline ends. Germline V CDR1 and CDR2: MNHEY, SVGEGT. The CDR3 consists of 11 residues. In DNA form, the CDR3 reads TGTGCCAGCAGTTATGGGGCGGCCCAGTACTTC. Its translation is CASSYGAAQYF.

The chain couples TRBV6-5 to TRBJ2-2; perhaps TRBD2 as D (5 bases). The CDR3 is 12 amino acids. With 4 bases removed from V and 7 bases from J, the gap between germline ends came to 7 bases. Germline lookup yields CDR1 MNHEY and CDR2 SVGAGI. The CDR3, as DNA: TGTGCCAGCAGTTTTCGGGGCGGGGAGCTGTTTTTT. Its protein product is CASSFRGGELFF.

This clone was found once. The chain carries TRBV5-5 and TRBJ1-6; no clear D gene. Germline V gene data show CDR1 as SGHKS and CDR2 as YYEKEE (reference sequence). CDR3 length: 15 amino acids. Trimming took 1 base from V and 7 from J, leaving 12 bases between them. CDR3 sequence: CASSLRTSGNSPLHF. CDR3 nucleotides: TGTGCCAGCAGCTTGAGGACGAGCGGGAATTCACCCCTCCACTTT.

This sequence joins TRBV6-6 and TRBJ2-2; 10 nucleotides align to TRBD2. Germline CDR1 is MNHNY and CDR2 is SVGAGI (reference sequence). This CDR3 is 16 amino acids long. The J segment lost 3 bases and the V segment lost 1 base, leaving 2 bases of the junction unmatched. The CDR3 nucleotides are TGTGCCAGCAGTTACTTAGCGGGGGGTTACACCGGGGAGCTGTTTTTT. It encodes CASSYLAGGYTGELFF.

The chain combines TRBV6-5 with TRBJ1-6; 8 positions match TRBD1. This CDR3 contains 16 residues. The V gene's germline CDR1 is MNHEY and CDR2 SVGAGI. V gave up 3 bases and J gave up 7 bases; unmatched junction bases: 8. The CDR3 reads CASSYSGGAGNSPLHF. The CDR3 bases are TGTGCCAGCAGTTATTCAGGGGGCGCAGGAAATTCACCCCTCCACTTT.

The chain carries TRBV24-1 and TRBJ2-5, with 7 bases that match TRBD1. Germline CDR1 KGHDR, CDR2 SFDVKD. This CDR3 region has 15 residues. Trimming took 3 bases from V and 5 from J; bases not matched to a gene: 8. As DNA, the CDR3 is TGTGCCACCAGTGATGACAGGGTTTTGGCGGAGACCCAGTACTTC. Protein: CATSDDRVLAETQYF.

This rearrangement joins TRBV28 to TRBJ1-5; possibly TRBD1 for D (5 bases). The CDR3 totals 14 residues. Germline V CDR1 and CDR2: MDHEN, SYDVKM. The V end was cut by 6 bases, the J end by 0 bases, with 9 bases between. CDR3 sequence: CASSQGFSNQPQHF. CDR3 sequence (DNA): TGTGCCAGCAGCCAGGGTTTTAGCAATCAGCCCCAGCATTTT.

This clone was detected only once. The gene calls are TRBV19 and TRBJ2-3, with 8 bases lining up with TRBD1. This CDR3 has 15 residues. The V segment lost 7 bases and the J segment 0 bases; nucleotides outside the gene matches: 6. CDR1 and CDR2 from the germline V gene are LNHDA and SQIVND (reference sequence). CDR3 residues: CASKDRGPSTDTQYF. The DNA of the CDR3 is TGTGCCAGTAAAGACAGGGGCCCTAGCACAGATACGCAGTATTTT.

The chain employs TRBV7-9 and TRBJ2-1, with a tentative D call TRBD1 (5 bases). Trimming removed 4 bases from V and 2 bases from J, with 12 bases in between. In germline, CDR1 is SEHNR, CDR2 FQNEAQ (reference sequence). CDR3 length: 15 amino acids. DNA for the CDR3: TGTGCCAGCAGCTCAAGGGGAATAGCCTACAATGAGCAGTTCTTC. This encodes CASSSRGIAYNEQFF.

The J gene is TRBJ1-2, the V gene TRBV7-8; no reliable D call. CDR1 is SGHVS and CDR2 is FQNEAQ in the germline V gene. V was trimmed by 5 bases and J by 7 bases, leaving 11 bases between them. The CDR3 totals 12 residues. The DNA for the CDR3 is TGTGCCAGCAGCCCACTGGCAGGTGGCTACACCTTC. This sequence encodes CASSPLAGGYTF.